This T cell receptor beta chain was obtained from a study of blood T cell repertoires in COVID-19. Study background: Acute and convalescent COVID-19 samples came from the United States, Italy and Spain. Sources were T cells, B-cell-depleted T cells, or PBMCs; the material itself was cDNA or gDNA.

V dropped 1 base and J dropped 3; count of bases not matched to a gene: 2. Germline V CDR1 and CDR2: LGHNA, YNFKEQ. The CDR3 spans 14 residues. Only in-frame clones appear in the TCRdb table, and some are missing; sequencing was by immunoSEQ multiplex PCR. The table records 150,000 to 200,000 clones, about four fifths of them present only once. The chain carries TRBV4-2 and TRBJ1-2; 7 bases fit TRBD1. The sample consisted of peripheral blood. This sequence was found in an elderly woman with acute or convalescent COVID-19. The CDR3 DNA follows: TGTGCCAGCAGCCAAGTCGACAGGGACTATGGCTACACCTTC. It is translated as CASSQVDRDYGYTF.